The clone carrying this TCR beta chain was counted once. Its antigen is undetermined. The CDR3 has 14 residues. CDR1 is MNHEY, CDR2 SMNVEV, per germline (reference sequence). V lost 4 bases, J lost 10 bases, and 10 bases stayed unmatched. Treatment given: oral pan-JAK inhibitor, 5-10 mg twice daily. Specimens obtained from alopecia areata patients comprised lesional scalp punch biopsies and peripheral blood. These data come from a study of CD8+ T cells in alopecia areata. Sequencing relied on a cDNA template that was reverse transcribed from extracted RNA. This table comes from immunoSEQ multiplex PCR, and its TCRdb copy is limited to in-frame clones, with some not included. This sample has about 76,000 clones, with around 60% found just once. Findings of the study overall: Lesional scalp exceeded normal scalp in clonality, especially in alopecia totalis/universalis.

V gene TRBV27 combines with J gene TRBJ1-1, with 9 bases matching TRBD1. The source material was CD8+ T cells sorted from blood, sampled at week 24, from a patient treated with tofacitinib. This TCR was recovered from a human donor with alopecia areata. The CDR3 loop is CASSSIAQGAGAFF. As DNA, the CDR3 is TGTGCCAGCAGTTCCATAGCACAGGGGGCAGGAGCTTTCTTT.